One sample yielded the 7 T cell receptor beta chains listed below, sequenced in a study of cytomegalovirus exposure and HLA in healthy donors. Primers included in the PCR were 60 Vbeta and 13 Jbeta primers. The repertoire was sequenced with immunoSEQ multiplex PCR; TCRdb's copy has only in-frame clones and lacks some. This sample has about 200,000 clones, with 70% to 85% found just once. The sequencing input was PBMCs. The receptors come from a man aged 45-65 years in good health and CMV-seronegative.

The V gene is TRBV7-9, the J gene TRBJ1-2, with no clear D. V was pared by 1 base and J by 0 bases, with 6 bases between. Germline CDR1 SEHNR, CDR2 FQNEAQ (reference sequence). The CDR3 has 14 amino acids. CDR3 region: CASSLEAANYGYTF. The CDR3 bases are TGTGCCAGCAGCTTAGAAGCGGCTAACTATGGCTACACCTTC.

This clone was seen a handful of times. Sequence at one end of the junction differs from germline and may be a read error. The V gene is TRBV7-7, the J gene TRBJ2-3; 8 nucleotides match TRBD2. This CDR3 contains 13 residues. The germline V gene encodes CDR1 SSHAT and CDR2 FNYEAQ (reference sequence). This CDR3 is CASSGSSTDTQYF. CDR3 DNA: TGTGCTAGCAGCGGGAGTAGCACAGATACGCAGTATTTT. Based on the CDR3 plus reference TRBV7-7 and TRBJ2-3, the full variable domain is GAGVSQSPRYKVTKRGQDVTLRCDPISSHATLYWYQQALGQGPEFLTYFNYEAQPDKSGLPSDRFSAERPEGSISTLTIQRTEQRDSAMYRCASSGSSTDTQYFGPGTRLTVL.

The genes are TRBV28 and TRBJ1-2; tentative D call: TRBD1 (5 bases). The ends were cut back, 1 base at V and 7 bases at J, with 10 bases in the middle. The CDR3 loop spans 13 amino acids. Germline assignment: CDR1 MDHEN and CDR2 SYDVKM. The CDR3 protein is CASSLSGARGYTF. As DNA, the CDR3 is TGTGCCAGCAGTTTATCTGGGGCCCGTGGCTACACCTTC.

The chain couples TRBV15 to TRBJ2-7; the D gene is possibly TRBD2 (5 bases). Trimming pared 3 bases from V and 3 bases from J, leaving 21 bases between. This CDR3 has 17 amino acids. Germline V gene lookup returns CDR1 LNHNV and CDR2 YYDKDF (reference sequence). The CDR3 protein is CATSSPPVARGNYEQYF. CDR3 nucleotide sequence: TGTGCCACCAGCAGTCCCCCCGTCGCACGGGGTAACTACGAGCAGTACTTC. Full variable domain (missing parts from reference TRBV15 and TRBJ2-7): DAMVIQNPRYQVTQFGKPVTLSCSQTLNHNVMYWYQQKSSQAPKLLFHYYDKDFNNEADTPDNFQSRRPNTSFCFLDIRSPGLGDTAMYLCATSSPPVARGNYEQYFGPGTRLTVT.

The chain joins TRBV28 to TRBJ1-1, with a possible D match to TRBD1 (6 bases). This CDR3 is built from 13 residues. With 6 bases removed from V and 3 bases from J, the gap between germline ends came to 11 bases. CDR1 and CDR2 (germline): MDHEN, SYDVKM. The CDR3 loop is CASSSGGHTEAFF. The CDR3 bases are TGTGCCAGCAGCTCCGGGGGGCACACTGAAGCTTTCTTT.

DNA of the CDR3: TGTGCCTGGAAAGGATTAGCGGGACTGCTGTACCAAGAGACCCAGTACTTC. This sequence encodes CAWKGLAGLLYQETQYF. V gene TRBV30 combines with J gene TRBJ2-5; TRBD2 matches 8 bases. Trimming took 4 bases from V and 0 from J; bases not matched to a gene: 13. CDR1 GTSNPN and CDR2 SVGIG come from the germline V gene (reference sequence). The CDR3 totals 17 residues.

With respect to this clone: A read error may account for a junction end that differs from germline. The V call is TRBV18, the J call TRBJ1-2; TRBD1 matches at 9 bases. The CDR3 covers 14 residues. The germline V gene has CDR1 KGHSH and CDR2 LQKENI. DNA for the CDR3: TGTGCCAGCTCACCCTTAGAACAGGGGGCGACGCCGATATTC. This encodes CASSPLEQGATPIF.